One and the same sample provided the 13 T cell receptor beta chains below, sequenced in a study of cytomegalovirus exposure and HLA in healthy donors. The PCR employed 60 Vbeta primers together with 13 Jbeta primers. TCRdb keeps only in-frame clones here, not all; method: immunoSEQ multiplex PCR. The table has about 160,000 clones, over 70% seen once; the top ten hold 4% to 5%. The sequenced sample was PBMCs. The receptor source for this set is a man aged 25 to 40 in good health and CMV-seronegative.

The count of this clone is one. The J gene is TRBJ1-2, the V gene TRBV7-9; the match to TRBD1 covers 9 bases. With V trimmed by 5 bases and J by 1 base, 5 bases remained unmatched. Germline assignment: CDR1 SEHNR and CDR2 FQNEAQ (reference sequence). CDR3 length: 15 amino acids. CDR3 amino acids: CASSPQGAVNYGYTF. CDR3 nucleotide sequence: TGTGCCAGCAGCCCACAGGGGGCGGTTAACTATGGCTACACCTTC.

In DNA form, the CDR3 reads TGTGCCTGGAGTGTTCGGTCTGGAAACACCATATATTTT. It yields the protein CAWSVRSGNTIYF. This sequence joins TRBV30 and TRBJ1-3; D remains ambiguous. Trimming cost V 0 bases and J 1 base, with 4 bases left between them. The CDR3 covers 13 residues. Germline lookup yields CDR1 GTSNPN and CDR2 SVGIG (reference sequence). Combining the CDR3 with reference TRBV30 and TRBJ1-3 gives the whole variable domain SQTIHQWPATLVQPVGSPLSLECTVEGTSNPNLYWYRQAAGRGLQLLFYSVGIGQISSEVPQNLSASRPQDRQFILSSKKLLLSDSGFYLCAWSVRSGNTIYFGEGSWLTVV.

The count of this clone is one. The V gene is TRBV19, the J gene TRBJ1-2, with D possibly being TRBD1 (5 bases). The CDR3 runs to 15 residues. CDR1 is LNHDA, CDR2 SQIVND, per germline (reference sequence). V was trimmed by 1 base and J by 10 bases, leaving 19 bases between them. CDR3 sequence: CASSIALRQPLVYTF. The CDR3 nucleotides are TGTGCCAGTAGTATAGCCCTCCGACAGCCTTTAGTCTACACCTTC.

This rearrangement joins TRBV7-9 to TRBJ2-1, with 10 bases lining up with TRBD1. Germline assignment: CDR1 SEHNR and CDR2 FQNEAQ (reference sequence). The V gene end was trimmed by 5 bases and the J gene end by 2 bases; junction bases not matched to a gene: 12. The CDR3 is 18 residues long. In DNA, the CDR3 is TGTGCCAGCAGCCCTCCGGACAGGGGGTACCCTACCTACAATGAGCAGTTCTTC. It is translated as CASSPPDRGYPTYNEQFF.

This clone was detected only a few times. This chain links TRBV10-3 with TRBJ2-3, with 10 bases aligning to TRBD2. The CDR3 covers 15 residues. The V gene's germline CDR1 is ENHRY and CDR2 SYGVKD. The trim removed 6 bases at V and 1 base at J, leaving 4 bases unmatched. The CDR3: CAIRTTSGGTDTQYF. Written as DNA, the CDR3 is TGTGCCATCAGGACAACTAGCGGGGGCACAGATACGCAGTATTTT.

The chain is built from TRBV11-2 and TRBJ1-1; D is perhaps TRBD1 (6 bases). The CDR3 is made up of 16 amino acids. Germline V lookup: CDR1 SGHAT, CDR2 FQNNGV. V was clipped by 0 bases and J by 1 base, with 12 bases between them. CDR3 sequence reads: CASSLEAGAPNTEAFF. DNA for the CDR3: TGTGCCAGCAGCTTAGAGGCAGGGGCCCCGAACACTGAAGCTTTCTTT.

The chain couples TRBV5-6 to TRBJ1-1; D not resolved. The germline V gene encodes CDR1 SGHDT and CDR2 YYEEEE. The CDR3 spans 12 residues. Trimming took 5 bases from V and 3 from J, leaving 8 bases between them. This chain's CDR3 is CASRFSDTEAFF. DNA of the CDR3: TGTGCCAGCAGATTTTCGGACACTGAAGCTTTCTTT.

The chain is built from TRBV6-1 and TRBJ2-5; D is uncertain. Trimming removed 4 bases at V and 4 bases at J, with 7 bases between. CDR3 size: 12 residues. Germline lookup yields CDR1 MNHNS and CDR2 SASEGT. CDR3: CASSGARETQYF. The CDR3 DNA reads TGTGCCAGCAGTGGCGCTAGAGAGACCCAGTACTTC.

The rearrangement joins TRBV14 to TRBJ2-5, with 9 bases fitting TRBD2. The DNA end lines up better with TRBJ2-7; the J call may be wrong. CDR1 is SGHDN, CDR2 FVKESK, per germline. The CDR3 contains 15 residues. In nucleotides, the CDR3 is TGTGCCAGCTCCCCAAATAGCGGGAGACTCTCCGAGCAGTACTTC. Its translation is CASSPNSGRLSEQYF.

DNA of the CDR3: TGCGCCAGCAGCGCTGGTATAGGAGGCAATCAGCCCCAGCATTTT. Its protein is CASSAGIGGNQPQHF. The rearrangement joins TRBV5-1 to TRBJ1-5, with unresolved D. The germline V gene encodes CDR1 SGHRS and CDR2 YFSETQ. This CDR3 spans 15 amino acids. Trimming took off 4 bases at V and 2 bases at J, with 13 bases between the two ends.

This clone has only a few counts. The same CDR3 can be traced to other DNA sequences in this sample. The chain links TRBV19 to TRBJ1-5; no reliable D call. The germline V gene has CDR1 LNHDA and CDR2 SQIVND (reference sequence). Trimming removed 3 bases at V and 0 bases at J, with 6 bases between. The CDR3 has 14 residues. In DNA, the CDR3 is TGTGCCAGTAGTATCCGAGATAGCAATCAGCCCCAGCATTTT. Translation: CASSIRDSNQPQHF.

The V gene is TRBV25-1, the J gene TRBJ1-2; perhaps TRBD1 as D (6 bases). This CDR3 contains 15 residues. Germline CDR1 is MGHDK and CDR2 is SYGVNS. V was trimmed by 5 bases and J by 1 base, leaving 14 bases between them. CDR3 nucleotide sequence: TGTGCCAGCAGTCAAGGGGGACACCTTAACTATGGCTACACCTTC. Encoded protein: CASSQGGHLNYGYTF.

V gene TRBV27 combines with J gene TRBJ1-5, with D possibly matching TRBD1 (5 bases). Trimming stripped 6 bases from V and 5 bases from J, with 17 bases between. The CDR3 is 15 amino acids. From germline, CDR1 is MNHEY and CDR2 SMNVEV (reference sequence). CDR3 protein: CASSHSVEGDQPQHF. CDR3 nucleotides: TGTGCCAGCAGCCACTCGGTAGAAGGGGATCAGCCCCAGCATTTT.